The T cell receptor (beta chain) under discussion was sequenced for a study of CXCR3-negative and CXCR3-positive naive CD8 T cells. Study-wide points: Post-cryopreservation CXCR3 expression was partly diminished, and the bulk of assays employed fresh PBMCs. TRB CDR3s of CXCR3-positive naive cells were more hydrophobic than those of CXCR3-negative naive cells.

From germline, CDR1 is MNHEY and CDR2 SMNVEV (reference sequence). CDR3 size: 15 residues. To note about this clonotype: Its antigen is not identified.

Preparation of TRB cDNA libraries relied on 5' RACE carrying UMI labels. From the 5' RACE reads, TCRdb lists one entry per CDR3 protein and no DNA. The sample includes over 50,000 distinct CDR3 sequences. Sequencing was done on a sample of naive CXCR3+ CD8+ T cells from blood. Subset: CD45RO-CCR7+CD27+CD95- naive CD8+ T cells expressing CXCR3 (TNR3+). The clonotype was recovered from a human donor in good health. Some clones in this sample may be carry-over from other donors' samples. The V call is TRBV27, the J call TRBJ2-1. This CDR3 is CASNLAKSSYNEQFF.